Reported below is one TCR beta chain. Only a few counts were recorded for this clone. Which antigen it targets is not known. Base qualities were left out, and no much larger clone turns up one base away. These data belong to a study of cytomegalovirus exposure and HLA in healthy donors (dated by TCRdb to about 2017). About the investigation overall: An earlier analysis of approximately 590 of the donors reported about 290 Gb of sequence data and more than 90 million unique TCR beta sequences from 150 million to 200 million T cells. An early release covering roughly 640 HLA-typed donors comprised roughly 300 gigabases of sequencing data and 65 million to 100 million unique TCR sequences. The genetic ancestry cluster associated with self-reported Caucasian donors included 70% to 85% of the approximately 400 genotyped donors. The study was designed to test whether signatures of past pathogen exposure could be identified by cataloging public T cell receptors. Using immunosequencing, the study profiled T cell repertoires from about 610 subjects and related those repertoires to cytomegalovirus serostatus. A separate validation cohort of 100 to 150 different subjects was used in addition to the roughly 720-subject first cohort. The study combined high-throughput TCR immunosequencing, statistical association of individual TCRs with disease status, and machine learning to predict cytomegalovirus infection status. A later analysis re-examined previously published TCR beta repertoires from about 670 donors and added high-resolution HLA genotyping to investigate patterns of TCR occurrence. The later analysis used no new phenotypic data to find candidate immune exposures, relying instead on TCR beta sequences and their occurrence across donors. In an earlier analysis of roughly 540 of the donors, high-throughput TCR beta sequencing was used to judge whether each TCR beta V gene segment behaved as functional or pseudogenic. Donor age, sex, ethnicity and CMV serostatus were collected together with the repertoire data. In a later genetic analysis, genome-wide SNP genotypes for about three fifths of the 666 donors were used, and that subset was treated as a discovery cohort. All discovery cohort repertoires had been generated using a single sequencing platform. Both class I and class II loci were covered by HLA typing, at four-digit resolution. The number of donors typed differed by locus, with about 629-630 for A, B, C, DRB1 and DQB1, 522 for DQA1, approximately 570 for DPA1, and about 450 for DPB1. Roughly 5 DR-DQ haplotypes were handled as single units for association and clustering because linkage in the cohort was strong. Among over 350 genotyped donors of the cohort, an average of approximately 240,000 unique TCR beta nucleotide sequences were sequenced per donor, 15% to 20% of them non-productive.

Points the paper makes about the study in general: When HLA alleles, especially DR and DQ, strongly co-occurred, TCR associations were difficult to assign to individual alleles. A few of the identified cytomegalovirus-associated TCR beta chains were confirmed in vitro to be specific for cytomegalovirus antigens. For the cohort, immune exposure information was limited to CMV serostatus. A later genetic analysis associated a missense DCLRE1C variant with V-gene and J-gene trimming of TCR beta chains, and an independent cohort replicated the association. The authors suggested that the approach could potentially be extended to other disease states and immunological phenotypes. While some public TCRs were present in many individuals, most TCR sequences turned up only very rarely across donors. In the study, approximately 150 TCR beta chains were listed as associated with cytomegalovirus. A further reported finding was that TCR beta sequences accurately predicted the HLA-A and HLA-B alleles for most subjects in the first cohort. Because HLA typing was missing for some donors at each locus, association tests included only the typed subset. Some IMGT-functional V segments, including TRBV6-2 and TRBV6-3, could not be distinguished by the 87-base-pair reads and were therefore excluded. In a later analysis, several top co-occurrence clusters were reported to appear linked to parvovirus B19, influenza, CMV and Epstein-Barr virus. The earlier analysis of fewer than 750 of the donors excluded 15 to 20 rarely observed V segments, including chromosome 9 orphons, because counts were too low. The classifier was reported to diagnose cytomegalovirus status with high specificity and sensitivity in both the original and validation cohorts. Compared with the roughly 700-donor mean, donors in an Asian-associated ancestry cluster had fewer N-insertions in productive TCRs, according to a later genetic analysis. The cohort was sequenced for TCR beta chains only, and without alpha or paired-chain data the features that could be detected were limited. Compared with equally common non-associated chains, HLA-associated TCR beta chains in a later analysis were more clonally expanded and had lower generation probabilities. A cluster of highly shared sequence variants was judged likely to be a technical artifact of the sequencing pipeline. Sequencing depth was assumed to be roughly uniform across donors in the presence/absence analyses, though that assumption may not hold. In a later analysis, the rate of TCR association differed among HLA loci, with DRB1 alleles having the most associated TCRs and HLA-C alleles having the fewest. A later analysis found that most CMV-associated TCR beta chains appeared HLA-restricted, with HLA associations seemingly driven largely by CMV exposure. Specific HLA alleles were associated with over 15,000 TCR beta sequences at a false discovery rate of 0.05 in a later analysis. Correlated functional status among segregating V segments might be attributable to linkage disequilibrium, but an unknown experimental factor could not be ruled out. Broadly in line with IMGT annotations, most TCR beta V segments showed up in productive rearrangements about 90% or about 30% of the time in an earlier analysis of around 600 of the donors.

CDR1 and CDR2, looked up from the germline V gene, are SGHRS and YFSETQ. Cut back by 0 bases and 4 bases, the V and J ends lie 20 bases apart. Counted from cysteine to phenylalanine, this CDR3 has 18 amino acids. The kept DNA is CDR3 alone, 54 bases in frame from the first base. The cohort was made up of hundreds of healthy bone marrow donors. At the time of sampling, all cohort members were nominally healthy, though unrecorded immune exposures were likely present. The donor tested CMV seronegative, placing the donor among the 300 to 450 seronegative members of the cohort. Every donor gave a peripheral blood sample, and the peripheral blood mononuclear cells from that sample were used for TCR beta sequencing. Genomic DNA extraction from the blood cell samples was performed with the Qiagen DNeasy Blood Extraction Kit. To prepare the library, the immunoSEQ multiplex PCR assay was applied. For the multiplex PCR, a mixture combining 60 forward primers for TCR Vbeta segments and 13 reverse primers for TCR Jbeta segments was used. The CDR3 region of rearranged TCR beta genes was amplified from genomic DNA by a multiplex PCR assay. On the Illumina HiSeq System, the amplified TCR beta libraries were sequenced as 87-base-pair reads. Under the source paper's analysis protocol: A later analysis tallied 75 million to 85 million unique TCR beta chains across the 666 repertoires, and around 12 million of those chains were shared by two or more donors. Raw reads were error-corrected and collapsed into unique sequences by a nearest-neighbor algorithm in which closely related sequences were merged to remove PCR and sequencing errors. To assign V, D and J gene segments, CDR3 sequences were aligned to IMGT reference sequences. Each retained sequence needed at least a six-nucleotide match to both a V gene segment and a J gene segment. A rearrangement was called productive if the CDR3 had no stop codons and remained in frame with V and J, and every other rearrangement was called non-productive. Following IMGT convention, CDR3 was defined as the stretch from the second conserved V-encoded cysteine to the conserved J-encoded phenylalanine. The earlier analysis of about 610 of the donors excluded sequences that lacked an unambiguous match to a single V gene segment. An earlier analysis of 450 to 650 of the donors called V segments functional above 56.7% productive rearrangements and segregating when the between-donor standard deviation exceeded 5%. A statistical classification framework was built for diagnosing cytomegalovirus status from the catalog of TCR beta chain sequences. A later analysis assigned V and J genes by comparing TCR nucleotide sequences with IMGT/GENE-DB human TR gene sequences. The TCRdist pipeline was used in a later analysis to assign CDR3 sequences and most-parsimonious VDJ recombination scenarios. A later analysis defined each TCR beta chain by its CDR3 amino acid sequence plus V-gene family, and excluded reads lacking a unique V-gene family. As a way to deal with suspected cross-contamination and a sequencing artifact, a later analysis dropped under 600 nucleotide sequences that were highly shared and had low generation probability. In a later analysis, a clonal expansion index was calculated for each public chain from normalized within-repertoire ranks of inferred template counts. Generation probabilities in a later analysis came from a VDJ recombination model fitted to out-of-frame rearrangements, and those results were checked against IGoR. In a later analysis, hypergeometric tests were used to score TCR-TCR, TCR-HLA and TCR-CMV co-occurrence, with a repertoire-size bias correction applied to TCR pairs. False discovery rates were estimated in a later analysis by permuting HLA or CMV assignments 20 times. In a later analysis, co-occurring TCRs were grouped using DBSCAN, with TCRdist sequence similarity added in when clustering inside HLA-allele-positive subsets. Repertoires with fewer than 30,000 or more than 120,000 public chains were left out of co-occurrence clustering, as were five repertoires with anomalous nucleotide sharing. In its TCRdb copy, this immuneACCESS table keeps in-frame sequences only and misses some clones. Where compared with another copy, unresolved V genes explain less than half of these, and the others have no known cause. V, J and clone size derive from that table, while D and trimming were established from the DNA sequence. The sample table shows under 200,000 clones, and 81% are seen once. The top ten constitute about 3.8% of the sample.

This receptor chain uses TRBV5-1 and TRBJ2-1; TRBD2 might be the D gene, on 7 matching bases. The origin of this receptor is a man over 45 in good health and CMV-seronegative. Specimen: PBMCs. DNA sequence: TGCGCCAGCAGCTTGGCCAAGGCGGCGGGGGCCCCATACAATGAGCAGTTCTTC. This translates into CASSLAKAAGAPYNEQFF.